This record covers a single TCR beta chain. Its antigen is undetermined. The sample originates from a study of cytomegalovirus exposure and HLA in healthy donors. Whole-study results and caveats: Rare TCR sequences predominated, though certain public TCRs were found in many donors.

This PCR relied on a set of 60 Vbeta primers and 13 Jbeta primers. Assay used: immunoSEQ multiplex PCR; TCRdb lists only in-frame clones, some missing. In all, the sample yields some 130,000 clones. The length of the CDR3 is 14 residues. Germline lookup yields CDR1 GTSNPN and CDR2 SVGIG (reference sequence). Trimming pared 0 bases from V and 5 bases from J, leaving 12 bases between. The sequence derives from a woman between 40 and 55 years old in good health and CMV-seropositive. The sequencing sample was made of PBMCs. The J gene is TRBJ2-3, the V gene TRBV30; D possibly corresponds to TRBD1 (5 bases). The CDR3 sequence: CAWSVSGQIDTQYF. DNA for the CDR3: TGTGCCTGGAGTGTCTCCGGACAAATAGATACGCAGTATTTT.